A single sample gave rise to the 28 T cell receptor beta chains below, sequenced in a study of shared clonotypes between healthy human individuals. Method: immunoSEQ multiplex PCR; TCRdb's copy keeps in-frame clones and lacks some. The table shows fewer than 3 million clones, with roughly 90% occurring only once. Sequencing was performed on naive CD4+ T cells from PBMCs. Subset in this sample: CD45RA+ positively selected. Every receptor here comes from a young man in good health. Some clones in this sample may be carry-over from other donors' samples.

CDR3 protein: CASSFTGGADTGELFF. The CDR3 DNA reads TGCGCCAGCAGCTTTACAGGGGGCGCGGACACCGGGGAGCTGTTTTTT. The chain employs TRBV5-1 and TRBJ2-2, with 9 positions matching TRBD1. Per germline, CDR1 SGHRS and CDR2 YFSETQ. Trimming at V came to 2 bases and at J to 3 bases, leaving 5 bases not matched to a gene. This CDR3 comprises 16 residues.

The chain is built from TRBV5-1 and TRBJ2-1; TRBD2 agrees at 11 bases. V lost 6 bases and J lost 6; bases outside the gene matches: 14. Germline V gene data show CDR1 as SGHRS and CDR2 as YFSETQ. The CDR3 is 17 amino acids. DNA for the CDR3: TGCGCCAGCACCGTCGGACTAGCGGGTCCTCTCTCCAATGAGCAGTTCTTC. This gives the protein CASTVGLAGPLSNEQFF.

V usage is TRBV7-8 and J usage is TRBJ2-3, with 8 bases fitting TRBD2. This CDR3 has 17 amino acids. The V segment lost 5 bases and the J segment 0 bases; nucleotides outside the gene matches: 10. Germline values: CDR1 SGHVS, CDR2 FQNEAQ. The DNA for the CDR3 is TGTGCCAGCAGCACTAGGACTAGCAGATCTAGCACAGATACGCAGTATTTT. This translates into CASSTRTSRSSTDTQYF.

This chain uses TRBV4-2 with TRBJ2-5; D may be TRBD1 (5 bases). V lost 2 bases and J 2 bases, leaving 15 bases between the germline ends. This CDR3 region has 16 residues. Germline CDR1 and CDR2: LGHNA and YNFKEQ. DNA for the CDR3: TGTGCCAGCAGCCAACATCTAGGGGAATTACAAGAGACCCAGTACTTC. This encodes CASSQHLGELQETQYF.

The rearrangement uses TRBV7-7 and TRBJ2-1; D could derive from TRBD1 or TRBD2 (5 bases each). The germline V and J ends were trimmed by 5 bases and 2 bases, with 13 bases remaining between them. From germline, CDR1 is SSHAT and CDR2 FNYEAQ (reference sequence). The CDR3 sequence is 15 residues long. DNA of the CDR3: TGTGCCAGCAGCCAGGGAGCCTCGGCCTACAATGAGCAGTTCTTC. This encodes CASSQGASAYNEQFF.

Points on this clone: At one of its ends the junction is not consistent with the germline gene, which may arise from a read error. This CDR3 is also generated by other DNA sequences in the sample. CDR3 loop: CASSPPGQGNEKLFF. In DNA form, the CDR3 reads TGTGCCAGCTCCCCACCCGGGCAGGGCAATGAAAAACTGTTTTTT. V is TRBV18 and J is TRBJ1-4, with a possible D match to TRBD1 (5 bases). The germline V gene encodes CDR1 KGHSH and CDR2 LQKENI. The CDR3 extends over 15 amino acids.

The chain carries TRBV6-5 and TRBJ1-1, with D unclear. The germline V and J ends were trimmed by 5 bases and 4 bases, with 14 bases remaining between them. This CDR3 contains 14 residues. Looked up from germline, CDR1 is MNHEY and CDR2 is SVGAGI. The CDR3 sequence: CASSDLGFGTEAFF. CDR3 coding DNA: TGTGCCAGCAGTGATCTGGGTTTTGGCACTGAAGCTTTCTTT.

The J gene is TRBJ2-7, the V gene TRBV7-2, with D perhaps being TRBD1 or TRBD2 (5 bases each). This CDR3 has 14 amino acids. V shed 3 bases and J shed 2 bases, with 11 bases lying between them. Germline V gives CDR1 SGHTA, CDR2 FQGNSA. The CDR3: CASSFARGAYEQYF. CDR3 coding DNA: TGTGCCAGCAGCTTTGCCAGAGGGGCCTACGAGCAGTACTTC.

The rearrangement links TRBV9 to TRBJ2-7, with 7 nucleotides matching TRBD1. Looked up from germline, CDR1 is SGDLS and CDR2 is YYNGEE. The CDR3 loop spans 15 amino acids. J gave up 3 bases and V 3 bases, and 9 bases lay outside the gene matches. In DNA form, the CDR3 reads TGTGCCAGCAGCGCCGGGACAGCTTCAAGCTACGAGCAGTACTTC. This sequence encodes CASSAGTASSYEQYF.

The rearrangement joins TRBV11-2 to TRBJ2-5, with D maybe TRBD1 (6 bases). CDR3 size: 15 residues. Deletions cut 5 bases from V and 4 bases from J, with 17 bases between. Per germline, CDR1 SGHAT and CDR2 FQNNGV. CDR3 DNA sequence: TGTGCCAGCAGCCTCCTCGGACAGTACCTAGAGACCCAGTACTTC. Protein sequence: CASSLLGQYLETQYF.

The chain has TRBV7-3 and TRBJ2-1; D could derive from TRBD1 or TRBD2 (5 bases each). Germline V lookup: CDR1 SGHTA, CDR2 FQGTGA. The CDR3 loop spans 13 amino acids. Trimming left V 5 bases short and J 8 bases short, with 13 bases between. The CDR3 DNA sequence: TGTGCCAGCAGCCCCTCGGGGACCCATGAGCAGTTCTTC. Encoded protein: CASSPSGTHEQFF.

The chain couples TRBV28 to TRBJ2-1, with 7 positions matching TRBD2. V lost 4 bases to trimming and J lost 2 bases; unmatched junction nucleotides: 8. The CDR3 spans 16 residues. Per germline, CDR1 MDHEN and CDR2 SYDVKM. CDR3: CASSSHSGPTYNEQFF. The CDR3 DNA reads TGTGCCAGCAGTTCTCATAGCGGGCCAACCTACAATGAGCAGTTCTTC.

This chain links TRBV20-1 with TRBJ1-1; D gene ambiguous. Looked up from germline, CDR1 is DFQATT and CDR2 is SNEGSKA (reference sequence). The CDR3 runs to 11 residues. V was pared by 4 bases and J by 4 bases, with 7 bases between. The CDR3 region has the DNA TGCAGTGCTAAGGATCGCACTGAAGCTTTCTTT. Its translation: CSAKDRTEAFF.

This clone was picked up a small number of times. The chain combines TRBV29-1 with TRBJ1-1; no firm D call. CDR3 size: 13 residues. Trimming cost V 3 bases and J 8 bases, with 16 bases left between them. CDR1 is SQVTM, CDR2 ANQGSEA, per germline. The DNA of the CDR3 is TGCAGCGTTGAGAGGAGGCTGAAGACAGAAGCTTTCTTT. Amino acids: CSVERRLKTEAFF.

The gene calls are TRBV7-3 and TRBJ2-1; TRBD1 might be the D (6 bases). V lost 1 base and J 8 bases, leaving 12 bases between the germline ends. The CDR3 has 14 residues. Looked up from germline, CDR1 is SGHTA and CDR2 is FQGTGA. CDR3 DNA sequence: TGTGCCAGCAGCTTAAACAGGGTCGGAGATGAGCAGTTCTTC. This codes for CASSLNRVGDEQFF.

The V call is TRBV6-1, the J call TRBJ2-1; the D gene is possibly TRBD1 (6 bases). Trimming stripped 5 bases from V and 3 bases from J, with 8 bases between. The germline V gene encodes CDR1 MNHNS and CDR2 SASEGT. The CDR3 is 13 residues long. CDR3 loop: CASSRQVYNEQFF. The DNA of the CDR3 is TGTGCCAGCAGTAGACAGGTCTACAATGAGCAGTTCTTC.

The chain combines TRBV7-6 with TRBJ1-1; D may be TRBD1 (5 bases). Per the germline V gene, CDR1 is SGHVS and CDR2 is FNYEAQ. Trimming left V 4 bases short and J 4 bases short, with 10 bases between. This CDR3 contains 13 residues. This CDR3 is CASSWDEGTEAFF. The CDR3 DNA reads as TGTGCCAGCAGCTGGGACGAGGGCACTGAAGCTTTCTTT.

In DNA form, the CDR3 reads TGTGCCAGCAGCTCCGGGGGCAATACCTATGGCTACACCTTC. Protein: CASSSGGNTYGYTF. This chain uses TRBV5-6 with TRBJ1-2, with D possibly matching TRBD1 (6 bases). V lost 3 bases, J lost 4 bases, and 13 bases lay in between. CDR1 SGHDT and CDR2 YYEEEE come from the germline V gene. The CDR3 has 14 amino acids.

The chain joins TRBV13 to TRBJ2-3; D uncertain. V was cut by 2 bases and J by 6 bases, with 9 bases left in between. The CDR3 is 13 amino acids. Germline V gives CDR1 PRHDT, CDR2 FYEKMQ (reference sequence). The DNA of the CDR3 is TGTGCCAGCAGCTTAATGGGGTCGGATACGCAGTATTTT. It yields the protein CASSLMGSDTQYF.

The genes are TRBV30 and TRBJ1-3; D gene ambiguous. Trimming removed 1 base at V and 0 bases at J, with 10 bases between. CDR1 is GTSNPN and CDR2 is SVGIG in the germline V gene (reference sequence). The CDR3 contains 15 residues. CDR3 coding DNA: TGTGCCTGGAGTGGTTCCGTCCTCTCTGGAAACACCATATATTTT. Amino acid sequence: CAWSGSVLSGNTIYF.

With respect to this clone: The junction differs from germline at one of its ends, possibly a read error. The CDR3, as DNA: TGTGCCGGCAGACAGGGGGCCCTCAATGGCTACACCTTC. Its translation is CAGRQGALNGYTF. This rearrangement joins TRBV6-6 to TRBJ1-2; 10 bases are a match to TRBD1. Germline V CDR1 and CDR2: MNHNY, SVGAGI (reference sequence). This CDR3 comprises 13 residues.

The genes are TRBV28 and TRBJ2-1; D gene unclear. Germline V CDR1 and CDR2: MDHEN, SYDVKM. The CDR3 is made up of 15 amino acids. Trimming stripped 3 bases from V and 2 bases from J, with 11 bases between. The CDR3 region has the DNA TGTGCCAGCAGTTTTGCAGACACCACCTACAATGAGCAGTTCTTC. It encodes CASSFADTTYNEQFF. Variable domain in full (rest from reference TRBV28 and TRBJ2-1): DVKVTQSSRYLVKRTGEKVFLECVQDMDHENMFWYRQDPGLGLRLIYFSYDVKMKEKGDIPEGYSVSREKKERFSLILESASTNQTSMYLCASSFADTTYNEQFFGPGTRLTVL.

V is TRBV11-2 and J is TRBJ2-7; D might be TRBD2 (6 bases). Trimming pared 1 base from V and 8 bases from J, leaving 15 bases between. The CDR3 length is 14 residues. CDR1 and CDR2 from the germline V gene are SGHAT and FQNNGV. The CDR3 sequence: CASSLGWVAVQQYF. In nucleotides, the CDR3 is TGTGCCAGCAGCTTAGGGTGGGTAGCGGTGCAGCAGTACTTC. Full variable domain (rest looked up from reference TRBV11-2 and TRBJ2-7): EAGVAQSPRYKIIEKRQSVAFWCNPISGHATLYWYQQILGQGPKLLIQFQNNGVVDDSQLPKDRFSAERLKGVDSTLKIQPAKLEDSAVYLCASSLGWVAVQQYFGPGTRLTVT.

The CDR3 DNA sequence: TGCACCAGCAGCCAAGAAGAGGGGACAGAGAGCGGCGAATGTCTGGCGGTCACAGATACGCAGTATTTT. It encodes CTSSQEEGTESGECLAVTDTQYF. The gene calls are TRBV1 and TRBJ2-3; TRBD1 is the table's D call, not checked against the DNA. TRBV1 is an annotated pseudogene. This CDR3 is built from 23 residues.

Here the CDR3 DNA reads TGTGCCAGCAGCCCTAGCGCGACCAACAATGAGCAGTTCTTC. It translates to CASSPSATNNEQFF. This rearrangement joins TRBV7-9 to TRBJ2-1; TRBD2 is a possible D gene (6 bases). From germline, CDR1 is SEHNR and CDR2 FQNEAQ (reference sequence). This CDR3 contains 14 residues. V lost 5 bases to trimming and J lost 5 bases, with 13 bases between them.

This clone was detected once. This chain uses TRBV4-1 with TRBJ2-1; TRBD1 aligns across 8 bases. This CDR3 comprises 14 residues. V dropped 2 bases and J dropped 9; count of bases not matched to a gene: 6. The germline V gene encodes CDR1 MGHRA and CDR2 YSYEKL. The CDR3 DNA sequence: TGCGCCAGCAGCCAACCCCGCAGGGGGCTTGAGCAGTTCTTC. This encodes CASSQPRRGLEQFF.

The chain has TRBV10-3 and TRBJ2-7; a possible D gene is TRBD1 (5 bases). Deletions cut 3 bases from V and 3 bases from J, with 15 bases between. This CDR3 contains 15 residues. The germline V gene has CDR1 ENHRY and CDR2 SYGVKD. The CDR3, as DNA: TGTGCCATCAGTGAACGGACAACCTCAGACTACGAGCAGTACTTC. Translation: CAISERTTSDYEQYF.

CDR3 DNA: TGTGCCAGCAGCTTAAAACCCGCGGGGACTGAAGCTTTCTTT. As protein: CASSLKPAGTEAFF. The chain employs TRBV7-3 and TRBJ1-1; D not certain. In germline, CDR1 is SGHTA, CDR2 FQGTGA. The CDR3 is 14 amino acids. Trimming took 1 base from V and 5 from J, leaving 11 bases between them. The complete variable domain, with remaining parts taken from reference TRBV7-3 and TRBJ1-1, reads GAGVSQTPSNKVTEKGKYVELRCDPISGHTALYWYRQSLGQGPEFLIYFQGTGAADDSGLPNDRFFAVRPEGSVSTLKIQRTERGDSAVYLCASSLKPAGTEAFFGQGTRLTVV.